This entry lists 6 T cell receptor beta chains sequenced from one sample in a study of blood T cell repertoires in COVID-19 (dated by TCRdb to about 2020). The library was made by the immunoSEQ multiplex PCR assay. Not all clones reach the TCRdb copy of this immuneACCESS table, which keeps in-frame sequences only. Checked studies attribute under half of the gap to unresolved V genes and leave the rest unexplained. The sample profile shows fewer than 60,000 clones; roughly 88% of them were found once. The ten most abundant clones make up roughly 24% of the sample. The sequencing sample was made of peripheral blood. Receptors were obtained from a woman of 80 years or more with acute or convalescent COVID-19.

In DNA form, the CDR3 reads TGTGCCAGCAGCTCCAGAGCGGGAGTAGAGACCCAGTACTTC. It encodes CASSSRAGVETQYF. The V gene is TRBV11-1, the J gene TRBJ2-5, with 8 nucleotides matching TRBD2. This CDR3 contains 14 residues. The V gene end was trimmed by 4 bases and the J gene end by 4 bases; junction bases not matched to a gene: 5. Germline V CDR1 and CDR2: SGHAT, FQDESV (reference sequence).

The genes are TRBV6-6 and TRBJ2-1, with D unclear. Trimming cost V 11 bases and J 8 bases, with 13 bases left between them. Germline V gene lookup returns CDR1 MNHNY and CDR2 SVGAGI (reference sequence). This CDR3 is built from 11 residues. This chain's CDR3 is CASNLEDEQFF. CDR3 bases: TGTGCCTCCAATCTCGAGGATGAGCAGTTCTTC.

The chain is built from TRBV30 and TRBJ2-1; maybe TRBD1 (6 bases). CDR1 GTSNPN and CDR2 SVGIG come from the germline V gene (reference sequence). This CDR3 has 15 amino acids. The germline V and J ends were trimmed by 3 bases and 8 bases, with 20 bases remaining between them. The CDR3 sequence is CAWRLFRGTLDEQFF. The CDR3 bases are TGTGCCTGGAGGTTATTCAGGGGTACGTTGGATGAGCAGTTCTTC.

This sequence joins TRBV2 and TRBJ2-1; 10 bases fit TRBD2. This CDR3 contains 14 residues. With V trimmed by 7 bases and J by 10 bases, 10 bases remained unmatched. CDR1 is SNHLY and CDR2 is FYNNEI in the germline V gene. The CDR3 nucleotides read TGTGCCAGCATTCCACTAGCGGGATCGGGGGAGCAGTTCTTC. Protein sequence: CASIPLAGSGEQFF.

V is TRBV6-6 and J is TRBJ2-7, with D uncertain. Germline lookup yields CDR1 MNHNY and CDR2 SVGAGI (reference sequence). The CDR3 has 11 amino acids. Trimming removed 6 bases from V and 5 bases from J, with 8 bases in between. The CDR3 nucleotides are TGTGCCAGCAGCCGACCGGACGAGCAGTACGTC. Its translation is CASSRPDEQYV.

This clone occurred a few times. The gene calls are TRBV29-1 and TRBJ2-6; the D is unclear. CDR1 SQVTM and CDR2 ANQGSEA come from the germline V gene. This CDR3 has 13 amino acids. V was pared by 5 bases and J by 0 bases, with 5 bases between. The CDR3 loop reads CSVRVSGANVLTF. The CDR3 DNA reads TGCAGCGTTAGAGTCTCTGGGGCCAACGTCCTGACTTTC.